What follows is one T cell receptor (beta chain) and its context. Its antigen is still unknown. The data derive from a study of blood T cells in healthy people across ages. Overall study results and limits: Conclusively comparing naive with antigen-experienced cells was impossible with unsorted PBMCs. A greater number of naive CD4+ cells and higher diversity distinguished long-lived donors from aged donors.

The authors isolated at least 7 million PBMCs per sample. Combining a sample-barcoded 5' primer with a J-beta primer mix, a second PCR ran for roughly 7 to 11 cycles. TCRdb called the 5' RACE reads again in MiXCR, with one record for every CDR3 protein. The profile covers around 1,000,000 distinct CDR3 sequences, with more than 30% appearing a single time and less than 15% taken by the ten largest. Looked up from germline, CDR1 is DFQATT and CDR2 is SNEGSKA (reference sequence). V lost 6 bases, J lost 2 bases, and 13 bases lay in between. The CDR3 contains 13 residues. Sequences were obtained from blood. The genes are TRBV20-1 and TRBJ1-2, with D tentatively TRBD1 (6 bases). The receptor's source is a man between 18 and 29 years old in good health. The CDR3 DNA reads TGCAGTGCCCTAGGTGGACAGAACTATGGCTACACCTTC. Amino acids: CSALGGQNYGYTF.